These T cell receptor beta chains were read from a single sample in a study of blood T cell repertoires in COVID-19. Here immunoSEQ multiplex PCR was the method, and the copy in TCRdb shows in-frame clones only, minus some. Among 45,000 to 65,000 clones, 89% were seen once, and the ten largest hold 20%. Sequencing was done on a sample of peripheral blood. The receptor set was obtained from a human donor in a cohort sampled during active COVID-19. The conserved cysteine and the conserved F or W are not part of the CDR3 here. Fields, in order: V gene, J gene, CDR3 protein.

TRBV7-8	TRBJ2-1	ASRMTSGGGGEQF
TRBV6-6	TRBJ1-4	ASSSRDREIHVKLF
TRBV5-1	TRBJ2-5	ASSSQAGGPGETQY
TRBV6-5	TRBJ1-1	ASRTTGHFTEAF
TRBV4-1	TRBJ1-1	ASSQDGPVLNTEAF
TRBV7-8	TRBJ2-7	ASSQRPQGYEQY
TRBV3-1/TRBV3-2	TRBJ2-7	DYCGGEQY
TRBV7-9	TRBJ1-4	ASSSPSGFNEKLF
TRBV5-4	TRBJ1-2	ASSRGQGDNYGYT
TRBV19	TRBJ2-2	ASRKRTGLGGELF
TRBV7-6	TRBJ2-1	ASSFLGTGVHDEQF
TRBV11-2	TRBJ2-3	VVGGSTDTQY
TRBV19	TRBJ2-7	ASSMEEGASYEQY
TRBV5-4	TRBJ2-1	ASSLAAVADNEQF
TRBV18	TRBJ2-7	ASSPYRGHLEQY
TRBV2	TRBJ2-7	ASSEEGTSGSYEQY
TRBV27	TRBJ1-6	ASSLGTGSSYNSPLH
TRBV9	TRBJ1-2	ASSPIYSGTANYGYT
TRBV11-2	TRBJ2-5	ASSLIGSGTGQETQY
TRBV11-2	TRBJ2-5	ASSYGQNEETQY
TRBV9	TRBJ2-6	ASSKRGAGANVLT
TRBV18	TRBJ2-5	ASSPGGAVAETQY
TRBV3-1/TRBV3-2	TRBJ2-1	ASSQGGRNRRGEQF
TRBV4-3	TRBJ1-2	ASSQGWRGNYGYT
TRBV19	TRBJ2-5	ATRSVGGLETQY
TRBV7-2	TRBJ1-2	ASSSTGTFNYGYT
TRBV30	TRBJ2-7	AWSATGGGLSYEQY
TRBV6-6	TRBJ2-5	ATRLATQETQY
TRBV2	TRBJ2-5	ASSESTGGETQY
TRBV29-1	TRBJ2-2	SVTERGGRTGELF
TRBV4-1	TRBJ2-7	ASSSGQGPSYEQY
TRBV9	TRBJ2-1	ASSPPDYSPQF
TRBV30	TRBJ1-4	AWSRTADEKLF
TRBV5-4	TRBJ2-3	ASSLGSRGAETDTQY
TRBV6-2/TRBV6-3	TRBJ1-2	ASSYPLQGDYGYT
TRBV5-1	TRBJ2-7	ASSQTESGEQY
TRBV7-6	TRBJ2-1	ASSLGGDSRRNEQF